This TCR beta chain derives from a study of blood T cell repertoires in COVID-19. As for the study in general: Material from acute and convalescent COVID-19 was sourced from the United States, Italy and Spain.

Here immunoSEQ multiplex PCR was the method, and the copy in TCRdb shows in-frame clones only, minus some. This table holds more than 75,000 clones, 89% found once. V shed 1 base and J 3 bases; nucleotides not matched to a gene: 6. Germline-derived CDR1 and CDR2 are MGHRA and YSYEKL. This CDR3 has 16 residues. This chain joins TRBV4-1 and TRBJ1-5; 7 bases map to TRBD1. The clonotype was recovered from a man between 45 and 60 years old with COVID-19, enrolled during active disease. The sequenced sample was peripheral blood. CDR3 amino acids: CASSQAKGGANQPQHF. The CDR3 DNA follows: TGCGCCAGCAGCCAAGCGAAAGGGGGCGCCAATCAGCCCCAGCATTTT.